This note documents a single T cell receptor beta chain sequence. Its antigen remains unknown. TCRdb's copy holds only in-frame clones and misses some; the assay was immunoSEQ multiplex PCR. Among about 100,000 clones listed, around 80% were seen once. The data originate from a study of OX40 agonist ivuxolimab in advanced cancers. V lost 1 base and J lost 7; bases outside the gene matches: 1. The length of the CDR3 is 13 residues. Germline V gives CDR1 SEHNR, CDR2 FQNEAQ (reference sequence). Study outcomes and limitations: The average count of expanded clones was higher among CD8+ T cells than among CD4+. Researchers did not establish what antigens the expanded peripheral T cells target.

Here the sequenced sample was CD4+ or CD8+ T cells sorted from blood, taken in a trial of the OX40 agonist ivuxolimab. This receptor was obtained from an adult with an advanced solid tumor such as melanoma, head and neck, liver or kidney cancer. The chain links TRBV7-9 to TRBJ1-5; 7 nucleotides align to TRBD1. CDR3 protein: CASSLDRGQPQHF. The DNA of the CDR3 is TGTGCCAGCAGCTTAGACAGGGGCCAGCCCCAGCATTTT.